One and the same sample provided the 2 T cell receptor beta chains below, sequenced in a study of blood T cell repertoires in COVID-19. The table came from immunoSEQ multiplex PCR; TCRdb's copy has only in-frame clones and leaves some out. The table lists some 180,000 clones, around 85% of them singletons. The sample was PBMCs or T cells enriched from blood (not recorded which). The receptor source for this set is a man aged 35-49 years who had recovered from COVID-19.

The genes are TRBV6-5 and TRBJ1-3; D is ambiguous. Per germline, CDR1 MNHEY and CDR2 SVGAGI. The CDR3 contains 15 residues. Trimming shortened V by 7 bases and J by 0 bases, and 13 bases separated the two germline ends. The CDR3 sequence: CASTEGVYSGNTIYF. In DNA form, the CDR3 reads TGTGCCAGCACCGAGGGAGTCTACTCTGGAAACACCATATATTTT.

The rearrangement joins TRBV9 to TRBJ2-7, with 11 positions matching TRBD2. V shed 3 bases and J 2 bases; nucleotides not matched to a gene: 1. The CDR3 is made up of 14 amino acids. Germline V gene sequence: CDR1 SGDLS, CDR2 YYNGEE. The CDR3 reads CASSATSGAYEQYF. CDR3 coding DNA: TGTGCCAGCAGCGCGACTAGCGGGGCCTACGAGCAGTACTTC.